The present TCR beta chain was sequenced within a study of regulatory T cells in long-lasting Graves disease. Time point in this sample: newly diagnosed GD, antithyroid drugs for less than 3 months. From RNA extracted from PBMCs, the TCR library was made. This CDR3 contains 13 residues. CDR1 KGHDR and CDR2 SFDVKD come from the germline V gene. The V end was cut by 6 bases, the J end by 1 base, with 7 bases between. This clonotype was seen a few times. TCR beta libraries were built with iRepertoire HTBI primers and Arm-PCR of CDR3 regions. TCRdb fed the multiplex PCR reads into MiXCR, producing one record per CDR3 protein. The sample holds hundreds of thousands of distinct CDR3 sequences, approximately 16% seen once. These data also formed part of another study, on T cells in Graves' hyperthyroidism and ophthalmopathy. That investigation notes: Model predictions of ophthalmopathy came a median roughly 6.7 months before onset.

This specimen was peripheral blood mononuclear cells (PBMCs), taken at new diagnosis, from a patient treated with antithyroid drugs. This sequence was found in a woman aged 35 to 49 with Graves disease. The V gene is TRBV24-1, the J gene TRBJ2-3, with D perhaps matching TRBD1 (5 bases). CDR3 protein: CATSRRGTDTQYF. The CDR3 bases are TGTGCCACCAGTCGCAGGGGCACAGATACGCAGTATTTT.